Sequencing of this TCR beta chain was carried out in a study of cytomegalovirus exposure and HLA in healthy donors. Background on the study: Inside one of the first data releases sat about 85 million unique TCRs taken from HLA-typed donors.

Comments on this clone: Its antigen is undetermined.

General study results and limits: Researchers left out some V segments, among them TRBV6-2 and TRBV6-3, as indistinguishable. Among the sequence variants, a highly shared cluster was likely an artifact of sequencing. Testing in vitro showed a few CMV-associated chains specific for CMV antigens.

Both 60 Vbeta primers and 13 Jbeta primers went into the PCR. TCRdb's table, derived via immunoSEQ multiplex PCR, lists solely in-frame clones and lacks some. The sample lists tens of thousands of clones, about 80% occurring once. V lost 0 bases, J lost 2 bases, and 11 bases lay in between. Germline CDR1 is PRHDT and CDR2 is FYEKMQ (reference sequence). The CDR3 is 16 residues long. Sequenced: PBMCs. The chain has TRBV13 and TRBJ1-3; a possible D gene is TRBD1 (5 bases). This clonotype originated in a man aged 55 to 70 in good health and CMV-seropositive. CDR3 sequence: CASSLGEGRAGNTIYF. The CDR3, as DNA: TGTGCCAGCAGCTTAGGGGAGGGGAGAGCTGGAAACACCATATATTTT.